This TCR beta chain was profiled in a study of blood T cell repertoires in COVID-19. For the study at large: Spain, Italy and the United States supplied samples that represented acute and convalescent COVID-19. T cells, B-cell-depleted T cells, or PBMCs provided the cDNA or gDNA that served as material.

V shed 5 bases, J shed 12 bases, and the junction held 12 bases outside the gene matches. This CDR3 comprises 15 residues. Germline V lookup: CDR1 LGHDT, CDR2 YNNKEL (reference sequence). Original analysis: By means of reference gene primer amplification, nucleated cell counts were estimated. Sequenced by immunoSEQ multiplex PCR; TCRdb stores in-frame clones only, minus some. From that table come the V and J calls and clone size; the DNA was used to work out D and trimming. The sample contains about 140,000 clones, approximately 85% of which appear only once. This chain uses TRBV3-1 (or the pseudogene TRBV3-2) with TRBJ2-6, with 8 nucleotides matching TRBD1. The sequence was obtained from a man in his fifties or sixties with acute or convalescent COVID-19. Material for sequencing was peripheral blood. For the CDR3, the DNA is TGTGCCAGCAGCAGCGACAGGGGTCCTGACCCCGTCCTGACTTTC. Protein product: CASSSDRGPDPVLTF.